This record looks at one TCR beta chain sequence and its context. How the authors handled the data: Estimation of nucleated cell counts was performed using reference gene primer amplification. This table comes from immunoSEQ multiplex PCR, and its TCRdb copy is limited to in-frame clones, with some not included. The DNA gave D and trimming, while V, J and clone size come from that table. The data hold more than 95,000 clones, with over 75% observed a single time. These data come from a study of blood T cell repertoires in COVID-19. Study summary: The analysed material was cDNA or gDNA that came from T cells, B-cell-depleted T cells, or PBMCs.

Trimming stripped 2 bases from V and 3 bases from J, with 6 bases between. Germline V gene data show CDR1 as SGHRS and CDR2 as YFSETQ. The CDR3 length is 13 residues. The chain has TRBV5-1 and TRBJ1-5; no definite D call. This sequence originates from a man aged 55 to 70 with acute or convalescent COVID-19. The sample was peripheral blood. CDR3 loop: CASSFSSNQPQHF. CDR3 nucleotide sequence: TGCGCCAGCAGCTTTTCATCCAATCAGCCCCAGCATTTT. Filled out from reference TRBV5-1 and TRBJ1-5, the complete variable domain reads KAGVTQTPRYLIKTRGQQVTLSCSPISGHRSVSWYQQTPGQGLQFLFEYFSETQRNKGNFPGRFSGRQFSNSRSEMNVSTLELGDSALYLCASSFSSNQPQHFGDGTRLSIL.